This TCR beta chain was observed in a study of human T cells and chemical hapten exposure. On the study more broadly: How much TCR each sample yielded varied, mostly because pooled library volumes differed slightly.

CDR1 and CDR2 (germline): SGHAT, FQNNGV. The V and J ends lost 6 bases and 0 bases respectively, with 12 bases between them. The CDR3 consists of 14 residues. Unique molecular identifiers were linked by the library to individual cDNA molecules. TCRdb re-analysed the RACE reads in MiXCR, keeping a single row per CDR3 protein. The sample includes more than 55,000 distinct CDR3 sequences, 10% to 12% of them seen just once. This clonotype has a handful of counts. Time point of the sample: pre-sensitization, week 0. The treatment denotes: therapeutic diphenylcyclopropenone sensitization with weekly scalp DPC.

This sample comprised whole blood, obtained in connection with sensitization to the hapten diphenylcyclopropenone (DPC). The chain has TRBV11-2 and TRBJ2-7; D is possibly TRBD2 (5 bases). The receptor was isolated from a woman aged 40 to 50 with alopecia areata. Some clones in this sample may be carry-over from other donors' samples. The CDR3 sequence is CASSRSGLSYEQYF. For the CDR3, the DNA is TGTGCCAGCAGTCGGTCAGGACTCTCCTACGAGCAGTACTTC. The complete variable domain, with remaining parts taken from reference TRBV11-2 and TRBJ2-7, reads EAGVAQSPRYKIIEKRQSVAFWCNPISGHATLYWYQQILGQGPKLLIQFQNNGVVDDSQLPKDRFSAERLKGVDSTLKIQPAKLEDSAVYLCASSRSGLSYEQYFGPGTRLTVT.